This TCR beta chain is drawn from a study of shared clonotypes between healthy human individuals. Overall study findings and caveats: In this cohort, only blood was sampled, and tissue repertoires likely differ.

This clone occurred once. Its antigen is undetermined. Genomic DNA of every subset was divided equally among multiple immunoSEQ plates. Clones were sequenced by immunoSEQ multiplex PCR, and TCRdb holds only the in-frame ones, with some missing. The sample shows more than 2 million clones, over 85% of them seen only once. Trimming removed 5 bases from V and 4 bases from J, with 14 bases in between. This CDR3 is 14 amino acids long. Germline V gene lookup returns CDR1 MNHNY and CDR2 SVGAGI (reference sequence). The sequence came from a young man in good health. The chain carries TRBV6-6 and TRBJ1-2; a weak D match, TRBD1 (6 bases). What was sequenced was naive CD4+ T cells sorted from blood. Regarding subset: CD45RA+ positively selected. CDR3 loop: CASSPAGEVYGYTF. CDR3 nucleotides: TGTGCCAGCAGTCCCGCAGGGGAGGTCTATGGCTACACCTTC.